Below, 3 T cell receptor beta chains from the same sample are listed, as sequenced in a study of shared clonotypes between healthy human individuals. Assay: immunoSEQ multiplex PCR; the TCRdb copy retains only in-frame clones and omits some. The data contain some 1 million clones, about three quarters of them singletons. The sequencing sample was made of memory CD4+ T cells sorted from blood. Noted subset: CD45RA-negative fraction. The receptors derive from a man younger than 30 in good health.

The chain uses TRBV13 and TRBJ1-3; D is ambiguous. The V end lost 5 bases, the J end lost 0 bases, and 11 bases lay between the germline ends. This CDR3 is built from 15 residues. Germline V gene data show CDR1 as PRHDT and CDR2 as FYEKMQ (reference sequence). CDR3 sequence: CASSPIDVSGNTIYF. The CDR3 DNA reads TGTGCCAGCAGCCCGATCGATGTCTCTGGAAACACCATATATTTT.

Comment on this clone: This sample includes further DNA sequences coding for the same CDR3. The chain recombines TRBV10-3 with TRBJ2-3; 11 nucleotides line up with TRBD2. V gave up 0 bases and J gave up 1 base; unmatched junction bases: 0. The CDR3 sequence is 16 residues long. Germline CDR1 reads ENHRY; CDR2 reads SYGVKD. The CDR3 is CAISESGLAGTDTQYF. CDR3 nucleotide sequence: TGTGCCATCAGTGAGTCGGGACTAGCGGGCACAGATACGCAGTATTTT.

The CDR3 bases are TGTGCCAGCAGGCTCACAGGGGACCGTCAGCCCCAGCATTTT. Encoded protein: CASRLTGDRQPQHF. The V gene is TRBV6-6, the J gene TRBJ1-5; 7 positions match TRBD1. This CDR3 has 14 amino acids. The germline gives CDR1 MNHNY, CDR2 SVGAGI (reference sequence). J gave up 6 bases and V 6 bases, and 8 bases lay outside the gene matches.